The source of this T cell receptor beta chain is a study of cytomegalovirus exposure and HLA in healthy donors. Study conclusions and caveats: Some segments of the V type, notably TRBV6-2 and TRBV6-3, were excluded as indistinguishable. Most subjects' HLA-A and HLA-B alleles were reportedly predicted from TCR beta sequences.

The CDR3 covers 15 residues. Between the trimmed V and J ends, which lost 1 base and 5 bases, there was a span of 12 bases. CDR1 is SGHKS and CDR2 is YYEKEE in the germline V gene (reference sequence). Unrecorded immune exposures were likely, despite nominal health at sampling. Amplification used 60 Vbeta primers and 13 Jbeta primers. Sequenced by immunoSEQ multiplex PCR; TCRdb stores in-frame clones only, minus some. The table shows about 140,000 clones, with 79% occurring only once. Concerning this clone: Its antigen remains unknown.

The source material was PBMCs. The rearrangement uses TRBV5-5 and TRBJ1-4; weak D call: TRBD1 (5 bases). The TCR was taken from a man between 18 and 35 years old in good health and CMV-seronegative. The CDR3, as DNA: TGTGCCAGCAGCTTGATTGGGGCAAAAAATGAAAAACTGTTTTTT. Protein sequence: CASSLIGAKNEKLFF.